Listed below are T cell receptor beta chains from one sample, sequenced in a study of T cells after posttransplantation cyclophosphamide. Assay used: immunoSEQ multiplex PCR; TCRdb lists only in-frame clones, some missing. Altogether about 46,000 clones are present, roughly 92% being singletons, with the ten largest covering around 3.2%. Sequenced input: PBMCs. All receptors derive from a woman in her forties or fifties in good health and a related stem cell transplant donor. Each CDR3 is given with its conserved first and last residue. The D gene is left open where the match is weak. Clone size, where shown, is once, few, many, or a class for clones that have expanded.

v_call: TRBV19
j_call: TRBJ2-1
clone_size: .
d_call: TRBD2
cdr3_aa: CASSISALAGNEQFF
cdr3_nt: TGTGCCAGTAGTATCTCGGCCCTAGCGGGGAATGAGCAGTTCTTC

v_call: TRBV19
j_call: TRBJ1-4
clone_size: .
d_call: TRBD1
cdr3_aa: CATGGGQGSPGNEKLFF
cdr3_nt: TGTGCCACCGGCGGGGGACAGGGTTCCCCAGGGAATGAAAAACTGTTTTTT

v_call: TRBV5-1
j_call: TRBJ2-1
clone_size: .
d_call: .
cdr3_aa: CASSGGEPTINEQFF
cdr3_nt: TGCGCCAGCAGCGGCGGGGAGCCCACAATCAATGAGCAGTTCTTC

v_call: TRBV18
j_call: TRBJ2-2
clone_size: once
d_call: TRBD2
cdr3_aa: CASSPQIAGRDTGELFF
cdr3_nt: TGTGCCAGCTCACCGCAGATAGCGGGGCGGGACACCGGGGAGCTGTTTTTT

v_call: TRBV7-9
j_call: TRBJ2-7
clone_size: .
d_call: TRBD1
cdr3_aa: CASSLGGAPGTAFYEQYF
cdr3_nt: TGTGCCAGCAGCTTAGGCGGAGCCCCCGGGACAGCTTTCTACGAGCAGTACTTC

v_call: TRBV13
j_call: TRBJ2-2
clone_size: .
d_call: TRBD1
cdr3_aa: CASSIGRGSGGELFF
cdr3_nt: TGTGCCAGCAGCATTGGCAGGGGGAGTGGCGGGGAGCTGTTTTTT

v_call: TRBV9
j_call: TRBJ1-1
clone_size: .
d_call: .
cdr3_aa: CASSVVWGKDTEAFF
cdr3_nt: TGTGCCAGCAGCGTAGTTTGGGGCAAAGACACTGAAGCTTTCTTT

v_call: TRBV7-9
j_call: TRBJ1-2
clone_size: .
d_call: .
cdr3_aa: CASSSARIYGYTF
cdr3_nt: TGTGCCAGCAGCTCGGCTAGGATCTATGGCTACACCTTC

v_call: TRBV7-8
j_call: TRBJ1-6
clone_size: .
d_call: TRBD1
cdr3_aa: CASSLVSGQGANNSPLHF
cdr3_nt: TGTGCCAGCAGCTTAGTGTCGGGACAGGGGGCGAATAATTCACCCCTCCACTTT

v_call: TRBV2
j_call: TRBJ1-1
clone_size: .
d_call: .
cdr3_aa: CASNTRMNTEAFF
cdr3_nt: TGTGCCAGCAATACCAGAATGAACACTGAAGCTTTCTTT

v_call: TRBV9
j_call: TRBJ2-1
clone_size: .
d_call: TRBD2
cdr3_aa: CASSVGGGPSGEQFF
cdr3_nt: TGTGCCAGCAGCGTCGGGGGAGGGCCAAGTGGTGAGCAGTTCTTC

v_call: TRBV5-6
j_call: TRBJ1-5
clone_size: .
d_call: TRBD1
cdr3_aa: CASRQTGGNQPQHF
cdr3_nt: TGTGCCAGCAGGCAAACAGGGGGCAATCAGCCCCAGCATTTT

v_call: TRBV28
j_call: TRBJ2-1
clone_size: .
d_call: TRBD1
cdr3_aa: CASSARDREYEQFF
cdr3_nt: TGTGCCAGCAGTGCCCGTGACAGGGAGTACGAGCAGTTCTTC

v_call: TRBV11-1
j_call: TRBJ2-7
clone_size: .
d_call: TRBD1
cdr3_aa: CASSWGQVGSEQYF
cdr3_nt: TGTGCCAGCAGCTGGGGACAGGTGGGCTCGGAGCAGTACTTC

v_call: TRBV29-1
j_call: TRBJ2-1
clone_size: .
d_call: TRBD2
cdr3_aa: CSVERGGRKDEQFF
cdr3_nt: TGCAGCGTTGAACGGGGCGGGAGAAAGGATGAGCAGTTCTTC

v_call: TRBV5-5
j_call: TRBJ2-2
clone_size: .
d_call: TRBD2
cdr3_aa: CASSTTSGRANGELFF
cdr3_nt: TGTGCCAGCAGCACGACTAGCGGGAGGGCCAACGGGGAGCTGTTTTTT

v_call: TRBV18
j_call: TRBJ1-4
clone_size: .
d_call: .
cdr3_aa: CASSPLREFRAEKLFF
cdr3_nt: TGTGCCAGCTCACCTCTGAGGGAGTTCCGGGCTGAAAAACTGTTTTTT

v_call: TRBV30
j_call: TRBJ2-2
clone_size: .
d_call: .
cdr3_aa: CAWSQNTRTGELFF
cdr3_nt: TGTGCCTGGAGTCAAAACACCCGAACCGGGGAGCTGTTTTTT

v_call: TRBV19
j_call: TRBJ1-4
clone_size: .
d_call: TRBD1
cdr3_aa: CASSIVEFWTGSNEKLFF
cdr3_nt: TGTGCCAGTAGTATAGTGGAGTTTTGGACAGGATCCAATGAAAAACTGTTTTTT

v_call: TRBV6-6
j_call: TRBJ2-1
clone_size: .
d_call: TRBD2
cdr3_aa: CASSYGLADRGNEQFF
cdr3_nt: TGTGCCAGCAGTTACGGACTAGCAGACCGGGGTAATGAGCAGTTCTTC

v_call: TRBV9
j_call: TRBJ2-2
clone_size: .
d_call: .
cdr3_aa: CASSARLRGNTGELFF
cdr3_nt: TGTGCCAGCAGCGCCCGGCTACGAGGTAACACCGGGGAGCTGTTTTTT

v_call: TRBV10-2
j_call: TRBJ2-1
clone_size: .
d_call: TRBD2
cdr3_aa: CASSEGGGAVPEQFF
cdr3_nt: TGCGCCAGCAGTGAAGGCGGGGGGGCCGTACCTGAGCAGTTCTTC

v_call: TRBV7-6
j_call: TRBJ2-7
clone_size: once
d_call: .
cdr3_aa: CASSLSGETHEQYF
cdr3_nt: TGTGCCAGCAGCTTATCAGGGGAAACCCACGAGCAGTACTTC

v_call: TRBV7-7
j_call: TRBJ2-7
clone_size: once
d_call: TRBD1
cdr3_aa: CASSLGPGQTYEQYF
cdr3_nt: TGTGCTAGCAGCTTGGGCCCGGGACAGACTTACGAGCAGTACTTC

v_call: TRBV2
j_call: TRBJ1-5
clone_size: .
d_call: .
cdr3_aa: CASRVAANQPQHF
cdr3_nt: TGTGCCAGCAGGGTGGCCGCCAATCAGCCCCAGCATTTT

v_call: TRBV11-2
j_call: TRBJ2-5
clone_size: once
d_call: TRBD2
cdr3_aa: CASRGLHITQETQYF
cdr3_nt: TGTGCCAGCAGGGGACTACACATAACCCAAGAGACCCAGTACTTC

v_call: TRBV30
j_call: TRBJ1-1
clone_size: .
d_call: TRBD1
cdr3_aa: CAWTLDRGPGSTEAFF
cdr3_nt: TGTGCCTGGACGCTGGACAGGGGGCCTGGGAGCACTGAAGCTTTCTTT